This T cell receptor (beta chain) derives from a study of blood T cell repertoires in COVID-19. About the research overall: COVID-19 samples collected from the United States, Italy and Spain covered acute and convalescent phases. From T cells, B-cell-depleted T cells, or PBMCs came the material, which was cDNA or gDNA.

Source study methods: Reference gene primer amplification gave nucleated cell count estimates. Assay used: immunoSEQ multiplex PCR; TCRdb lists only in-frame clones, some missing. Clone size and the V and J calls come from that table; the DNA yielded D and trimming. This sample has about 120,000 clones, with 70% to 80% found just once. Germline values: CDR1 SGHNT, CDR2 YENEEA. V lost 5 bases and J lost 9, with 18 bases in between. This CDR3 spans 14 amino acids. The chain employs TRBV11-3 and TRBJ2-3, with TRBD2 as a possible D gene (7 bases). This receptor was taken from a woman older than 75 with acute or convalescent COVID-19. Sequencing input: peripheral blood. CDR3 loop: CASSGGGEGRTQYF. CDR3 in DNA: TGTGCCAGCAGCGGGGGGGGCGAGGGAAGGACGCAGTATTTT.